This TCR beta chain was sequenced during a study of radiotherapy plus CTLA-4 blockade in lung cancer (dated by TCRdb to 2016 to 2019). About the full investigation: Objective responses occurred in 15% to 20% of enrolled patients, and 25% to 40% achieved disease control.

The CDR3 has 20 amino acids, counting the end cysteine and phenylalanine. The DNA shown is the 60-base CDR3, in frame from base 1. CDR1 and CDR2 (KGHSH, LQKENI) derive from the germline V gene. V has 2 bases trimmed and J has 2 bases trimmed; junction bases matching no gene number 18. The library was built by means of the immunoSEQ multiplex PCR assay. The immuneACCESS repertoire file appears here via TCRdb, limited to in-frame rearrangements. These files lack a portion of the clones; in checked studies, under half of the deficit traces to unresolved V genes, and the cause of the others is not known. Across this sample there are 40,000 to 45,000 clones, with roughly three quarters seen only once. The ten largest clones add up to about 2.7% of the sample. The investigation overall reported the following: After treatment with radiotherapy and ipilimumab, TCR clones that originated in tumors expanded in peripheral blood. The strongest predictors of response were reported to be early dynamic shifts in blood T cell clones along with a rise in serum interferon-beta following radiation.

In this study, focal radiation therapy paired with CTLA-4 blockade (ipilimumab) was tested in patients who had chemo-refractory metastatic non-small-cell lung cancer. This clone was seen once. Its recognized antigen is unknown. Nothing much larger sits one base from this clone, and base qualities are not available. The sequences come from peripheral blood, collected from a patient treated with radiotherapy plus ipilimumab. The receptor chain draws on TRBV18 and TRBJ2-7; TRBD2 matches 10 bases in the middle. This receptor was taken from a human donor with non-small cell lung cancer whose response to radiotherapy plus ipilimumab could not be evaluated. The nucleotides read TGTGCCAGCTCACCATCGCGTGGTAGCGGGGGGTCAGCGAGGACCTACGAGCAGTACTTC. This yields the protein CASSPSRGSGGSARTYEQYF.